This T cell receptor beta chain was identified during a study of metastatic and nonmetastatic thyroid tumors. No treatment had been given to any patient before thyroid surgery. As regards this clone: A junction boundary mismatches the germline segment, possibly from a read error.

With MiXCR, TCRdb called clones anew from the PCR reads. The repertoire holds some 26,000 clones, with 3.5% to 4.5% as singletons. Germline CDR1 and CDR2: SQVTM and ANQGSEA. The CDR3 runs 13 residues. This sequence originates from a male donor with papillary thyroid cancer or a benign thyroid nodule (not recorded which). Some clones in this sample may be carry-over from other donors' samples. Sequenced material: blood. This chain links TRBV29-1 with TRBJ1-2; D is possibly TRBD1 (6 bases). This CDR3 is CSFDFRTACGYTF. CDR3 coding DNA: TGCAGCTTTGACTTCCGGACAGCCTGTGGCTACACCTTC.